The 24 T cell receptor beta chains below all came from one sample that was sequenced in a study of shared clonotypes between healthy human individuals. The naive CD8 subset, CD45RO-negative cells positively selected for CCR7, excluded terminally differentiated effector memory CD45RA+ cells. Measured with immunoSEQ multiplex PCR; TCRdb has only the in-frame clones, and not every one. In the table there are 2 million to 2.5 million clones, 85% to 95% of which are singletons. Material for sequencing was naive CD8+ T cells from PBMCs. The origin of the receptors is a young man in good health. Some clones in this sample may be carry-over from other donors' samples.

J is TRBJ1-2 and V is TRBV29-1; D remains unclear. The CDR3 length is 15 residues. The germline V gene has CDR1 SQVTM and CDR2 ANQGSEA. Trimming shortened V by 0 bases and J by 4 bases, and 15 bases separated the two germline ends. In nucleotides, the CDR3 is TGCAGCGTTGAAGATCGGTCGGCGGGAGTCTATGGCTACACCTTC. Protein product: CSVEDRSAGVYGYTF.

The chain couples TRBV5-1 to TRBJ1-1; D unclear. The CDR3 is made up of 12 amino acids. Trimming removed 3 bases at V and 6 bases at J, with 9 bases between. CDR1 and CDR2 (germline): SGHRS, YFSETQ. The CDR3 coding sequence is TGCGCCAGCAGCTCACCGGGAGCTGAAGCTTTCTTT. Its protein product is CASSSPGAEAFF.

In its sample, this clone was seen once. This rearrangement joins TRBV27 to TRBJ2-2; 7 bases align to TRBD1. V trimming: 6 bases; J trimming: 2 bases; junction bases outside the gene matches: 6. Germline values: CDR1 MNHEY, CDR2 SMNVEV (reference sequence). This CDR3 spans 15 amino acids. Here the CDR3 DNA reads TGTGCCAGCAGACAGAGACAGGGCAACACCGGGGAGCTGTTTTTT. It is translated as CASRQRQGNTGELFF.

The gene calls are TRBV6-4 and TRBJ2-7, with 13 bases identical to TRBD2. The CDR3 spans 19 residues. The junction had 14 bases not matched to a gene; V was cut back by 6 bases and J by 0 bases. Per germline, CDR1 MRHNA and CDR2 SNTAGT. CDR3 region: CASSEGGLAGSSPSYEQYF. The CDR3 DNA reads TGTGCCAGCAGCGAAGGGGGACTAGCGGGAAGTTCCCCCTCCTACGAGCAGTACTTC.

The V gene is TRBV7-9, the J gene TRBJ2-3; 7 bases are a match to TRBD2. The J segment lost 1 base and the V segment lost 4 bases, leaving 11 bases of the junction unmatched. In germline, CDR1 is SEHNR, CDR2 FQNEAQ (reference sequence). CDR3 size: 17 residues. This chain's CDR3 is CASSSTHETSGTDTQYF. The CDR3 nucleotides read TGTGCCAGCAGCTCTACACATGAAACTAGCGGCACAGATACGCAGTATTTT.

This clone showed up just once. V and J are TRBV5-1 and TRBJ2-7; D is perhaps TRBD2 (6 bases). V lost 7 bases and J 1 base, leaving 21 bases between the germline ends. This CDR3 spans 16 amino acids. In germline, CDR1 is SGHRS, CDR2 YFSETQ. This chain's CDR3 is CASGNPRGKESYEQYF. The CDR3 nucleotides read TGCGCCAGCGGCAACCCCCGGGGGAAAGAATCCTACGAGCAGTACTTC.

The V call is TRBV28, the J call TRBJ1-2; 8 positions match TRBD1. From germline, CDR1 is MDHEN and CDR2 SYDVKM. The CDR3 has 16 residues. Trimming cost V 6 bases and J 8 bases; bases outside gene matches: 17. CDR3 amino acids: CASSLLGTGSFGGYTF. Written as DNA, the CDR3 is TGTGCCAGCAGCCTCCTCGGGACAGGTTCTTTCGGGGGCTACACCTTC.

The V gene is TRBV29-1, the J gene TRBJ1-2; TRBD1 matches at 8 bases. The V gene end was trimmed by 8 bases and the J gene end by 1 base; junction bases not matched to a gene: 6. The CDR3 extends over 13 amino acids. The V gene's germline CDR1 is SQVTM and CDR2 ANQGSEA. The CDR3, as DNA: TGCAGCACTGAGGACAGGGATAACTATGGCTACACCTTC. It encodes CSTEDRDNYGYTF.

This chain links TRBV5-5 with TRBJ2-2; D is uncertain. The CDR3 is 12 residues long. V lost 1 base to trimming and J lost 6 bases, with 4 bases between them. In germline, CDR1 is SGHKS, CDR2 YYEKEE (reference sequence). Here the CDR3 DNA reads TGTGCCAGCAGCTTGATCCCCGGGGAGCTGTTTTTT. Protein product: CASSLIPGELFF.

CDR3 amino acids: CASSQDPPGGVGFGEQFF. The DNA of the CDR3 is TGTGCCAGCAGCCAAGATCCGCCGGGCGGAGTCGGTTTTGGTGAGCAGTTCTTC. V and J are TRBV4-2 and TRBJ2-1, with unresolved D. V was pared by 0 bases and J by 9 bases, with 24 bases between. From germline, CDR1 is LGHNA and CDR2 YNFKEQ. This CDR3 has 18 residues.

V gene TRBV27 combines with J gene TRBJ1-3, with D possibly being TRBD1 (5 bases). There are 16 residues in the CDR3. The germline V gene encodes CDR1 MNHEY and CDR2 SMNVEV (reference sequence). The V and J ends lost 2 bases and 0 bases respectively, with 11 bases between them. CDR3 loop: CASSLIPGYSGNTIYF. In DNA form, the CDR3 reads TGTGCCAGCAGTTTAATACCAGGGTACTCTGGAAACACCATATATTTT.

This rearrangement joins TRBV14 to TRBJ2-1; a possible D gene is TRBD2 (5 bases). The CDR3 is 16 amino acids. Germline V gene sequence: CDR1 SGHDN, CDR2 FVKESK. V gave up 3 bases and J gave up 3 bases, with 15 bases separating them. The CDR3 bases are TGTGCCAGCAGCCAGACATTAAGCGGAGGCTACAATGAGCAGTTCTTC. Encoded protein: CASSQTLSGGYNEQFF.

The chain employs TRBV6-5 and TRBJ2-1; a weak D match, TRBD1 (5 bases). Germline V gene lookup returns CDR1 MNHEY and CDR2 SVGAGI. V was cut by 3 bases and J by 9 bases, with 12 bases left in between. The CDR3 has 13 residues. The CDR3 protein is CASSYRFGAEQFF. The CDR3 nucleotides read TGTGCCAGCAGTTATCGTTTTGGGGCTGAGCAGTTCTTC.

CDR3 sequence: CASSPPGLAGRNEQFF. The CDR3 nucleotides are TGTGCCAGCAGCCCTCCGGGACTAGCGGGAAGGAATGAGCAGTTCTTC. The rearrangement links TRBV7-7 to TRBJ2-1; 13 bases fit TRBD2. V shed 5 bases, J shed 7 bases, and the junction held 8 bases outside the gene matches. Germline-derived CDR1 and CDR2 are SSHAT and FNYEAQ (reference sequence). The length of the CDR3 is 16 residues.

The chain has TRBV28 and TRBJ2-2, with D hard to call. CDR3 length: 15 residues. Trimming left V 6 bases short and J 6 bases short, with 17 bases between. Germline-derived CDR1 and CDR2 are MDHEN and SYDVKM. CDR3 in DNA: TGTGCCAGCAGCGTTAGGCTAAGCTGGGCCGGGGAGCTGTTTTTT. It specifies CASSVRLSWAGELFF.

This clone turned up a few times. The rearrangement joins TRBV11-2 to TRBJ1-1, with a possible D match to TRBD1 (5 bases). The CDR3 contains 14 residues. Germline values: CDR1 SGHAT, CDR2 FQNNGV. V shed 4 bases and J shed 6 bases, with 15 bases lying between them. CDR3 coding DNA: TGTGCCAGCAGCTCGCCCGTGGGGGAGGCTGAAGCTTTCTTT. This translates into CASSSPVGEAEAFF.

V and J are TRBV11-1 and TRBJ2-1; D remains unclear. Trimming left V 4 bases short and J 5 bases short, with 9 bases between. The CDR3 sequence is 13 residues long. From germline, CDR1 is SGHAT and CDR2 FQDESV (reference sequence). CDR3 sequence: CASSYLENNEQFF. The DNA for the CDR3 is TGTGCCAGCAGCTATTTAGAAAACAATGAGCAGTTCTTC.

In DNA form, the CDR3 reads TGTGCCAGCAGCCAAGGGGTTAGGGCTGGGGCCAACGTCCTGACTTTC. Its translation: CASSQGVRAGANVLTF. The chain joins TRBV7-9 to TRBJ2-6; a possible D gene is TRBD1 (5 bases). The ends were cut back, 5 bases at V and 2 bases at J, with 13 bases in the middle. The CDR3 covers 16 residues. Germline V lookup: CDR1 SEHNR, CDR2 FQNEAQ (reference sequence).

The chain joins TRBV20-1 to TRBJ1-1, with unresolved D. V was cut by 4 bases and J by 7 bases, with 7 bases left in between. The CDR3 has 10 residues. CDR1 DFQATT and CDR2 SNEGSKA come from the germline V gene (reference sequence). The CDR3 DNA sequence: TGCAGTGCTAAAACAGTTGAAGCTTTCTTT. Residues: CSAKTVEAFF.

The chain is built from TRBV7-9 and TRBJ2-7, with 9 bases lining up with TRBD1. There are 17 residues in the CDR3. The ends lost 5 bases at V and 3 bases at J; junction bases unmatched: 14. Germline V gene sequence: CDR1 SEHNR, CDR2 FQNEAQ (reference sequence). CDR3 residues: CASSPGTGFGGYYEQYF. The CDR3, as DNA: TGTGCCAGCAGCCCCGGGACAGGGTTCGGAGGCTACTACGAGCAGTACTTC.

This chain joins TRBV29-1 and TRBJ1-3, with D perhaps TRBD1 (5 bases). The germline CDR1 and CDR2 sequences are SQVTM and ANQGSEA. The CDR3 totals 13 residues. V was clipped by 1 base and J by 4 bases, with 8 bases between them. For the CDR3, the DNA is TGCAGCGTTGAAGGACAGACAGGAAACACCATATATTTT. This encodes CSVEGQTGNTIYF. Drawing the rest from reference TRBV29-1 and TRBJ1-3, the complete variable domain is SAVISQKPSRDICQRGTSLTIQCQVDSQVTMMFWYRQQPGQSLTLIATANQGSEATYESGFVIDKFPISRPNLTFSTLTVSNMSPEDSSIYLCSVEGQTGNTIYFGEGSWLTVV.

The CDR3 DNA reads TGCGCCAGCAGCCAAGATATGGCTCCAACGTACGAGCAGTACTTC. This sequence encodes CASSQDMAPTYEQYF. The chain is built from TRBV4-3 and TRBJ2-7; D not resolved. Trimming removed 0 bases from V and 4 bases from J, with 13 bases in between. Germline V lookup: CDR1 LGHNA, CDR2 YSLEER. The CDR3 contains 15 residues.

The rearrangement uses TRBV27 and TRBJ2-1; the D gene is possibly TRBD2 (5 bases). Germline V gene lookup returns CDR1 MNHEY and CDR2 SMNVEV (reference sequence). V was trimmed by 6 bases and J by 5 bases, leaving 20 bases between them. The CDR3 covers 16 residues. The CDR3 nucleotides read TGTGCCAGCAGCTTTTTGCAAGGGAGTTACGACAATGAGCAGTTCTTC. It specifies CASSFLQGSYDNEQFF.

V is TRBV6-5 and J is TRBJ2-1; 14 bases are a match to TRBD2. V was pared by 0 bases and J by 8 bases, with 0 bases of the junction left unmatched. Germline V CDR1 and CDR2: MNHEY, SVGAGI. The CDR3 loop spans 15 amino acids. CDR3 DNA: TGTGCCAGCAGTTACTCGACTAGCGGGGGGGATGAGCAGTTCTTC. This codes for CASSYSTSGGDEQFF.